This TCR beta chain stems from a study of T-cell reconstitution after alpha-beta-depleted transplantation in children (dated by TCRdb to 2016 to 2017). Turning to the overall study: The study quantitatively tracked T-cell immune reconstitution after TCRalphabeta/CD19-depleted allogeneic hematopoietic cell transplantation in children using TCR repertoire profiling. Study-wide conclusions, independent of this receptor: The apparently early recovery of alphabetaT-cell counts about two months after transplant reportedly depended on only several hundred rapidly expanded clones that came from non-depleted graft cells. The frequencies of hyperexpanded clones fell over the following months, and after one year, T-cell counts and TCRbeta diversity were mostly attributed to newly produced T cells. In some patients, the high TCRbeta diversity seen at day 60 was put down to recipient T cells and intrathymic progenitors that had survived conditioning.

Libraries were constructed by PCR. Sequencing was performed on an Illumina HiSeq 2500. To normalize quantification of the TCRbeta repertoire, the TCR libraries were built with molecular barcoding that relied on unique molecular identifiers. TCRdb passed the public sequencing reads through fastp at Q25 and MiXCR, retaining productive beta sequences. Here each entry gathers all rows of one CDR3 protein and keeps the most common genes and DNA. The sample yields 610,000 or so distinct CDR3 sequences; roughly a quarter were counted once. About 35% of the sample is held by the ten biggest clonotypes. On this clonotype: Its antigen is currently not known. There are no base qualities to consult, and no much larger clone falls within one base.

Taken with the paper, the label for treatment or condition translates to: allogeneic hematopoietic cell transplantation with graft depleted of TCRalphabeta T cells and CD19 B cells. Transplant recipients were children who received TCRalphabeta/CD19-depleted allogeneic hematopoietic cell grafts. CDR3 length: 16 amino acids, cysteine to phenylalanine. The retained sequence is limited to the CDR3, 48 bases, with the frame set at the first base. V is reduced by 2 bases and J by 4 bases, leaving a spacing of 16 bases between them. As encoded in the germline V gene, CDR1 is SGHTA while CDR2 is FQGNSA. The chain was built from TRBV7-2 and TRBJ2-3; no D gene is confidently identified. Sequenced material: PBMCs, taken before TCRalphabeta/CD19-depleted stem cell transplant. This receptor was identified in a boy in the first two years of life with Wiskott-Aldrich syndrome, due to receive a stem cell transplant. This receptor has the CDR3 CASSLRVQRRADTQYF. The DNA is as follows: TGTGCCAGCAGCTTACGGGTCCAGCGAAGAGCAGATACGCAGTATTTT.